This is a list of T cell receptor beta chains from one sample in a study of blood T cells in healthy people across ages. In TCRdb, the 5' RACE reads were re-called with MiXCR into one record per CDR3 protein. The profile shows 630,000 or so distinct CDR3 sequences, approximately 30% of them singletons. Sample: blood. Receptor source: a woman aged 80 or over in good health. Both conserved end residues are part of each CDR3. A row's size may be missing; if present it is once, few, many or a size class.

>.|TRBV3-1|TRBJ2-7
CASGRKRGVTYEQYF
>.|TRBV4-2|.
CASSQDATYNEQYF
>.|TRBV6-2/TRBV6-3|TRBJ2-7
CASRLLEEQYF
>few|TRBV6-1|TRBJ1-1
CASSGTTGLASAEAFF
>many|TRBV20-1|TRBJ2-7
CSASYRGPYEQYF
>.|TRBV6-5|TRBJ2-2
CASSFRDIGTGELFF
>many|TRBV7-2|TRBJ2-5
CASSLETWGGGETQYF
>many|TRBV10-2|TRBJ2-6
CASTMAGDGANVLTF
>once|TRBV5-1|.
CANSPPSGNIQYF
>few|TRBV5-4|TRBJ1-1
CASSLFRVRGTEAFF
>.|TRBV14|TRBJ2-1
CASSHGPGLAYNEQFF
>.|TRBV20-1|TRBJ1-6
CSARVDRDFNSPLHF